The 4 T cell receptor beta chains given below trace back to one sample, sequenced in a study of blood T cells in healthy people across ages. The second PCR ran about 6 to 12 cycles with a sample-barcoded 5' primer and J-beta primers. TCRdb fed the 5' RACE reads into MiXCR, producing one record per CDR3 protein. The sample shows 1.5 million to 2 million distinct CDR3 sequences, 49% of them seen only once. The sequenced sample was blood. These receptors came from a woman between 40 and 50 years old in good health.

The CDR3 nucleotides read TGTGCCAGCAGTTACACAAATAGCAATCAGCCCCAGCATTTT. The encoded protein is CASSYTNSNQPQHF. The chain employs TRBV6-6 and TRBJ1-5; D is unresolved. Trimming removed 2 bases from V and 0 bases from J, with 5 bases in between. The CDR3 is 14 residues long. Germline V gene sequence: CDR1 MNHNY, CDR2 SVGAGI (reference sequence).

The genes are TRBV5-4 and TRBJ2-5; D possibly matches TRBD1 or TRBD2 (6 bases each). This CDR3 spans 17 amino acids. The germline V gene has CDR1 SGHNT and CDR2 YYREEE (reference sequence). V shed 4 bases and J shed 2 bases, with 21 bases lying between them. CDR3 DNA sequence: TGTGCCAGCAGCCCAAAACGACAGGAGGGTCAACAAGAGACCCAGTACTTC. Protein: CASSPKRQEGQQETQYF.

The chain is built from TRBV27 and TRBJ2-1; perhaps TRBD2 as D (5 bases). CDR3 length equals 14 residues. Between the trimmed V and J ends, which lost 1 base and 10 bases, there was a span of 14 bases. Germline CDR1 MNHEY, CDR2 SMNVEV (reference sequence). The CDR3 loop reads CASSLFDTTGEQFF. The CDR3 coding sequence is TGTGCCAGCAGTTTATTTGACACCACGGGGGAGCAGTTCTTC.

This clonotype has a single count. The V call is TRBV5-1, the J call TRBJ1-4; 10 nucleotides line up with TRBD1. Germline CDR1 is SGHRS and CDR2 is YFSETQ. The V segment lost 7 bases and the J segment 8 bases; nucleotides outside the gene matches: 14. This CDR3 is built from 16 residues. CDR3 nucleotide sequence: TGCGCCAGCCGCCGCGACGGACAGGGGGTTAAAGAAAAACTGTTTTTT. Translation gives CASRRDGQGVKEKLFF.